Given below is one T cell receptor beta chain in context. This clone came up many times. It has no known antigen specificity. Read data end 3 residues before the CDR3 end; the end is taken from the germline J gene. Equivalent amounts of genomic DNA from CVID and control samples were used as sequencing input. For every sample, a 60 bp segment covering the rearranged TCRbeta CDR3 region was amplified and then sequenced. The immunoSEQ assay, a bias-corrected multiplex PCR combined with high-throughput sequencing, was used to amplify TCRbeta. The paper's processing steps were these. Every unique nucleotide sequence counted as a clone and was annotated with V, D and J genes, copy number and frequency. Sequences were labeled productive if in frame, and non-productive if out of frame or containing stop codons. As previously described, clonality was calculated on the basis of Shannon's entropy. Mean CDR3 Kyte-Doolittle hydropathy was derived from the predicted amino acid sequences of productive clones. The R hclust function was used to hierarchically cluster scaled V gene usage with Manhattan distance and complete linkage. Sharing of clones by CDR3 amino acid sequence was evaluated by resampling 12 repertoires per group over 100 rounds. Repertoires were searched for approximately 77 published EBV-specific and some 240 published CMV-specific TCRbeta sequences. Analysis left out a couple of CVID samples that produced under 10,000 sequences, so 40 to 50 CVID repertoires remained. Entries here come from immuneACCESS through TCRdb and include only in-frame sequences with V and J called. Some clones fail to appear in such tables; in the studies checked, an unresolved V gene covers under half of the shortfall, and the cause of the remainder is unknown. V and J calls and clone size are given by that table; D and trimming were obtained from the DNA. The table for this sample lists around 45,000 clones, none of them counted only once. The leading ten clones occupy about 0.68% of the sample.

CDR1 and CDR2 (SGHRS, YFSETQ) derive from the germline V gene. From V the trimming removes 0 bases and from J it removes 7 bases, while the gene matches leave 10 bases of the junction unaccounted for. The CDR3 contains 16 residues, cysteine and phenylalanine counted. Sequencing covers 39 bases of the CDR3, shown here with the frame starting at base 1. Most of the CVID patients and most of the healthy controls were of Caucasian heritage. From each donor, about 4.5 to 9 ml of heparinized peripheral whole blood was collected. Genomic DNA from adults with common variable immune deficiency (CVID) and from healthy adult controls was the source for sequencing TCRbeta CDR3 repertoires. The control group was made up of some 22 healthy adult volunteers (about ten male and 12 female) whose ages ranged from about 20 to 66 years, with a mean age of almost 35. To isolate peripheral blood mononuclear cells, diluted blood was subjected to density centrifugation over Hypaque 1077 or Ficoll-Paque. Genomic DNA was extracted from unsorted mononuclear cells by Qiagen column purification or by a centrifugation-based method.

This sample is part of a study of T cell clonality in common variable immunodeficiency (dated by TCRdb to the mid-2010s). Broad study findings and their caveats: Fewer deletions and N-nucleotide insertions were reportedly observed in CVID TCRbeta sequences, and highly modified clones with 13 or more V deletions were reportedly absent from CVID TCRbeta sequences. Despite equal DNA input, controls averaged about 81,820 unique sequences per sample versus around 30,000 in CVID samples. Patient heterogeneity within the CVID cohort put limits on correlating repertoire features with clinical complications. It was noted by the authors that sequencing of the repertoires of T cell subpopulations would be needed to clarify the cause of the increased clonality in CVID. CVID subjects shared fewer TCRbeta clones with each other than healthy controls did (p < 0.0001). TCRbeta clonality was higher in CVID subjects than in healthy controls (t-test p = 0.018), and the increase was most characteristic of about a third of subjects.

The sequence joins TRBV5-1 to TRBJ1-2, with TRBD1 matching 9 junction bases. This clonotype was obtained from a person aged 18 to 75 in good health. The sequenced sample was peripheral blood mononuclear cells. The CDR3 has the sequence CASSLGQAGQGGGYTF. The sequenced part of the CDR3 DNA is TGCGCCAGCAGCTTGGGGCAGGCGGGACAGGGTGGTGGC.